This T cell receptor beta chain was obtained from a study of T cell repertoires in aging, cancer and after chemotherapy. Turning to the study itself: Donors were grouped into six age bands spanning 30 or younger through 70 or older.

Peripheral blood genomic DNA, not sorted cells or RNA, was the template. TRB rearrangements spanning V, D and J were amplified using mixed TRB-A/B primers. TCRdb reprocessed the multiplex PCR reads via MiXCR and lists one record per CDR3 protein. Of roughly 2,700 distinct CDR3 sequences in the sample, almost 25% were seen once. This clonotype was detected only a few times. Germline V lookup: CDR1 SGHAT, CDR2 FQNNGV. Trimming pared 1 base from V and 8 bases from J, leaving 15 bases between. The CDR3 runs 16 residues. The chain uses TRBV11-2 and TRBJ1-6; D unclear. The sequence came from a human donor with a solid tumor. Sequenced sample: blood. The CDR3 nucleotides are TGTGCCAGCAGCTTAGGAGGTAGCCCCGTCGATTCACCCCTCCACTTT. Amino acid sequence: CASSLGGSPVDSPLHF.